This passage covers 17 T cell receptor beta chains from one sample sequenced in a study of shared clonotypes between healthy human individuals. Clones were sequenced by immunoSEQ multiplex PCR, and TCRdb holds only the in-frame ones, with some missing. The data show hundreds of thousands of clones, around 72% seen once. The sample comprised memory CD4+ T cells sorted from blood. Subset of the sample: CD45RA-negative fraction. Receptors originate from a woman in her 30s in good health.

The V call is TRBV7-2, the J call TRBJ1-5; a weak D match, TRBD1 (5 bases). V shed 5 bases and J shed 5 bases, with 10 bases lying between them. The CDR3 is 13 residues long. Germline CDR1 and CDR2: SGHTA and FQGNSA. CDR3 protein: CASSPQGYQPQHF. CDR3 sequence (DNA): TGTGCCAGCAGCCCGCAGGGTTATCAGCCCCAGCATTTT.

This chain links TRBV4-1 with TRBJ1-1; 8 bases fit TRBD1. The CDR3 spans 15 residues. Germline V gene lookup returns CDR1 MGHRA and CDR2 YSYEKL. The J segment lost 4 bases and the V segment lost 4 bases, leaving 8 bases of the junction unmatched. This CDR3 is CASSPRVTGGTEAFF. CDR3 in DNA: TGCGCCAGCAGCCCCCGGGTAACAGGGGGCACTGAAGCTTTCTTT.

The CDR3, as DNA: TGTGCCAGCAGTACTAGCGGGGCTAGCACAGATACGCAGTATTTT. It is translated as CASSTSGASTDTQYF. The chain has TRBV28 and TRBJ2-3; 10 bases line up with TRBD2. With V trimmed by 5 bases and J by 0 bases, 2 bases remained unmatched. The CDR3 consists of 15 residues. CDR1 MDHEN and CDR2 SYDVKM come from the germline V gene.

The rearrangement uses TRBV5-1 and TRBJ2-2, with D possibly called TRBD1 or TRBD2 (5 bases each). The CDR3 is 15 residues long. Germline CDR1 is SGHRS and CDR2 is YFSETQ. V lost 3 bases and J lost 7, with 16 bases in between. The CDR3 nucleotides read TGCGCCAGCAGCTCGACGGCAGGGAGTGGCGGGGAGCTGTTTTTT. Protein sequence: CASSSTAGSGGELFF.

The V call is TRBV9, the J call TRBJ2-7; D may be TRBD2 (6 bases). Germline values: CDR1 SGDLS, CDR2 YYNGEE. Trimming took off 0 bases at V and 5 bases at J, with 15 bases between the two ends. CDR3 length: 15 residues. The CDR3 DNA follows: TGTGCCAGCAGCGTAGCTACCGGGGGTCGGGACGAGCAGTACTTC. Translated: CASSVATGGRDEQYF. Full variable domain (rest looked up from reference TRBV9 and TRBJ2-7): DSGVTQTPKHLITATGQRVTLRCSPRSGDLSVYWYQQSLDQGLQFLIQYYNGEERAKGNILERFSAQQFPDLHSELNLSSLELGDSALYFCASSVATGGRDEQYFGPGTRLTVT.

The chain recombines TRBV19 with TRBJ1-5, with a tentative D call TRBD1 (5 bases). There are 13 residues in the CDR3. With 5 bases removed from V and 5 bases from J, the gap between germline ends came to 10 bases. CDR1 and CDR2 (germline): LNHDA, SQIVND (reference sequence). Here the CDR3 DNA reads TGTGCCAGTAGTCTCTCCAGGGATCAGCCCCAGCATTTT. Amino acids: CASSLSRDQPQHF.

The genes are TRBV5-4 and TRBJ2-5; TRBD1 is a possible D gene (6 bases). V lost 4 bases, J lost 2 bases, and 12 bases lay in between. The V gene's germline CDR1 is SGHNT and CDR2 YYREEE (reference sequence). The CDR3 consists of 14 residues. CDR3 in amino acids: CASSLPGQQETQYF. The CDR3 bases are TGTGCCAGCAGCCTGCCCGGACAGCAAGAGACCCAGTACTTC.

The genes are TRBV2 and TRBJ2-1, with D possibly being TRBD1 or TRBD2 (5 bases each). CDR3 size: 14 residues. Trimming left V 7 bases short and J 5 bases short, with 15 bases between. Germline-derived CDR1 and CDR2 are SNHLY and FYNNEI. The CDR3 spells CASNSRDGDNEQFF. The DNA for the CDR3 is TGTGCCAGCAATTCCCGGGACGGTGACAATGAGCAGTTCTTC. Filled out from reference TRBV2 and TRBJ2-1, the complete variable domain reads EPEVTQTPSHQVTQMGQEVILRCVPISNHLYFYWYRQILGQKVEFLVSFYNNEISEKSEIFDDQFSVERPDGSNFTLKIRSTKLEDSAMYFCASNSRDGDNEQFFGPGTRLTVL.

This chain joins TRBV2 and TRBJ1-4; D is perhaps TRBD1 (6 bases). The V gene's germline CDR1 is SNHLY and CDR2 FYNNEI. Between the trimmed V and J ends, which lost 5 bases and 2 bases, there was a span of 6 bases. The CDR3 totals 13 residues. CDR3 DNA: TGTGCCAGCAGTAGGGGGACTAATGAAAAACTGTTTTTT. Translated, it gives CASSRGTNEKLFF.

V is TRBV15 and J is TRBJ2-2, with D perhaps TRBD1 (5 bases). V was shortened by 5 bases and J by 4 bases, with 11 bases between the two germline ends. The germline gives CDR1 LNHNV, CDR2 YYDKDF (reference sequence). The CDR3 contains 14 residues. CDR3 region: CATSSRQTTGELFF. Here the CDR3 DNA reads TGTGCCACCAGCTCCCGACAGACCACCGGGGAGCTGTTTTTT.

The rearrangement uses TRBV27 and TRBJ2-2; unclear D gene. The germline V and J ends were trimmed by 5 bases and 6 bases, with 13 bases remaining between them. Looked up from germline, CDR1 is MNHEY and CDR2 is SMNVEV (reference sequence). This CDR3 region has 14 residues. CDR3 in amino acids: CASSPFVGPGELFF. The CDR3 DNA reads TGTGCCAGCAGTCCCTTTGTAGGGCCCGGGGAGCTGTTTTTT.

The V gene is TRBV7-2, the J gene TRBJ2-5; 8 nucleotides line up with TRBD1. The J call may be incorrect, as the DNA end agrees better with TRBJ2-7. Germline CDR1 is SGHTA and CDR2 is FQGNSA. The CDR3 is 14 amino acids. The DNA of the CDR3 is TGTGCCAGCAGCCCCAGACAGGGGCCATACGAGCAGTACTTC. It translates to CASSPRQGPYEQYF.

There are a few counts of this clone. The DNA of the CDR3 is TGCAGCGTTTCTCCGTCACAAGAGACCCAGTACTTC. Translating it yields CSVSPSQETQYF. This chain uses TRBV29-1 with TRBJ2-5, with D uncertain. This CDR3 is built from 12 residues. CDR1 and CDR2 from the germline V gene are SQVTM and ANQGSEA. The V end was cut by 5 bases, the J end by 2 bases, with 9 bases between. Full variable domain (rest looked up from reference TRBV29-1 and TRBJ2-5): SAVISQKPSRDICQRGTSLTIQCQVDSQVTMMFWYRQQPGQSLTLIATANQGSEATYESGFVIDKFPISRPNLTFSTLTVSNMSPEDSSIYLCSVSPSQETQYFGPGTRLLVL.

This chain joins TRBV4-1 and TRBJ2-2, with D hard to call. The CDR3 runs 14 residues. From germline, CDR1 is MGHRA and CDR2 YSYEKL. Trimming pared 1 base from V and 0 bases from J, leaving 3 bases between. Here the CDR3 reads CASSQVANTGELFF. The CDR3 DNA reads TGCGCCAGCAGCCAAGTCGCGAACACCGGGGAGCTGTTTTTT.

In regard to this clone: The final CDR3 position lacks the conserved phenylalanine or tryptophan, pointing to a likely read error. The limits of the CDR3 on the DNA are not certain, so only TCRdb's listed CDR3 is given. The chain joins TRBV5-1 to TRBJ2-3; the DNA was not used to check the table's D call, TRBD1. The CDR3 extends over 14 residues, inclusive of both ends. Germline loops: CDR1 SGHRS, CDR2 YFSETQ. The CDR3 sequence: CASSPGQGRYSPEV.

In the case of this clone: This may be a read error: a much more frequent sequence differs by one nucleotide. J is TRBJ1-3 and V is TRBV4-2, with 7 bases fitting TRBD1. J was trimmed by 1 base and V by 5 bases; bases with no gene match: 2. The CDR3 length is 14 residues. CDR1 and CDR2 (germline): LGHNA, YNFKEQ. CDR3 sequence (DNA): TGTGCCAGCAGCGCGACAGGGTCTGGAAACACCATATATTTT. Amino acid sequence: CASSATGSGNTIYF.

CDR3 region: CASRPGGTQETQYF. CDR3 coding DNA: TGTGCCAGCAGACCCGGCGGGACCCAAGAGACCCAGTACTTC. The V gene is TRBV5-4, the J gene TRBJ2-5, with D tentatively TRBD2 (6 bases). This CDR3 region has 14 residues. V was cut by 5 bases and J by 1 base, with 12 bases left in between. Germline V gives CDR1 SGHNT, CDR2 YYREEE (reference sequence).